The 9 T cell receptor beta chains listed next were all sequenced from one sample in a study of beta chain features in type 1 diabetes. Regarding the study as a whole: Shortening that was moderate but significant affected the TCRB CDR3s of Type 1 diabetes patients in all four CD4+ subsets.

What was sequenced were expressed TCRB transcripts, since all of the isolated RNA had been reverse transcribed. Measured with immunoSEQ multiplex PCR; TCRdb has only the in-frame clones, and not every one. The data hold under 150,000 clones, with 17% observed a single time. These receptors' targets are unknown. The specimen sequenced was central memory CD4+ T cells from blood. These receptors all stem from a man aged 18 to 30 with type 1 diabetes.

This chain connects TRBV5-4 to TRBJ2-3; D may be TRBD1 (6 bases). The CDR3 consists of 15 residues. The V gene's germline CDR1 is SGHNT and CDR2 YYREEE (reference sequence). The V gene lost 3 bases and the J gene lost 0 bases, with 11 bases spanning the gap. CDR3 nucleotide sequence: TGTGCCAGCAGCTCACAGGGTCCTAGCACAGATACGCAGTATTTT. This sequence encodes CASSSQGPSTDTQYF.

This clone has just a few counts. The chain couples TRBV19 to TRBJ2-4; tentative D call: TRBD2 (5 bases). The CDR3 has 14 amino acids. Per the germline V gene, CDR1 is LNHDA and CDR2 is SQIVND (reference sequence). Trimming stripped 10 bases from V and 8 bases from J, with 21 bases between. CDR3 in DNA: TGTGCCACTACCTTATCCGGGGATAGGGACATTCAGTACTTC. It translates to CATTLSGDRDIQYF.

This clone was seen more than once but under ten times. A read error may account for a junction end that differs from germline. CDR3 in DNA: TGTGCCAGCAGCTCGGATATACACAATGAGCAGTTCTTC. Amino acid sequence: CASSSDIHNEQFF. The chain has TRBV5-1 and TRBJ2-1; D is unclear. CDR1 is SGHRS, CDR2 YFSETQ, per germline. This CDR3 spans 13 amino acids.

The chain employs TRBV27 and TRBJ1-5, with 9 bases lining up with TRBD1. V gave up 4 bases and J gave up 6 bases; unmatched junction bases: 4. This CDR3 contains 14 residues. Germline assignment: CDR1 MNHEY and CDR2 SMNVEV (reference sequence). The CDR3: CASSSQGAFQPQHF. In DNA form, the CDR3 reads TGTGCCAGCAGTTCACAGGGGGCATTTCAGCCCCAGCATTTT.

This clone was picked up a small number of times. The rearrangement links TRBV25-1 to TRBJ1-3; D is unclear. CDR1 is MGHDK and CDR2 is SYGVNS in the germline V gene. The CDR3 totals 13 residues. V lost 6 bases, J lost 0 bases, and 6 bases lay in between. The CDR3 region has the DNA TGTGCCAGCAGATCCCCCTCTGGAAACACCATATATTTT. This sequence encodes CASRSPSGNTIYF. The complete variable domain, with remaining parts taken from reference TRBV25-1 and TRBJ1-3, reads EADIYQTPRYLVIGTGKKITLECSQTMGHDKMYWYQQDPGMELHLIHYSYGVNSTEKGDLSSESTVSRIRTEHFPLTLESARPSHTSQYLCASRSPSGNTIYFGEGSWLTVV.

There are a few counts of this clone. The rearrangement links TRBV30 to TRBJ2-7, with 11 bases lining up with TRBD2. Germline values: CDR1 GTSNPN, CDR2 SVGIG (reference sequence). There are 13 residues in the CDR3. J lost 12 bases, V lost 3 bases, and 10 bases had no gene match. The CDR3 protein is CAWRGSLAGGLYF. The CDR3 DNA follows: TGTGCCTGGAGGGGTAGTCTAGCGGGAGGTCTGTACTTC. Full variable domain (missing parts from reference TRBV30 and TRBJ2-7): SQTIHQWPATLVQPVGSPLSLECTVEGTSNPNLYWYRQAAGRGLQLLFYSVGIGQISSEVPQNLSASRPQDRQFILSSKKLLLSDSGFYLCAWRGSLAGGLYFGPGTRLTVT.

V and J are TRBV19 and TRBJ1-1, with TRBD1 as a possible D gene (5 bases). The V end lost 2 bases, the J end lost 3 bases, and 10 bases lay between the germline ends. The germline CDR1 and CDR2 sequences are LNHDA and SQIVND (reference sequence). The length of the CDR3 is 14 residues. This CDR3 is CASSIRGEDTEAFF. The CDR3 nucleotides read TGTGCCAGTAGTATAAGAGGGGAAGACACTGAAGCTTTCTTT.

The genes are TRBV13 and TRBJ2-6; TRBD2 agrees at 8 bases. Looked up from germline, CDR1 is PRHDT and CDR2 is FYEKMQ (reference sequence). The CDR3 covers 19 residues. Trimming took 5 bases from V and 0 from J; bases not matched to a gene: 12. The CDR3 sequence: CASSRPKAGGPSGANVLTF. The CDR3 region has the DNA TGTGCCAGCAGCCGCCCTAAGGCGGGGGGCCCCTCTGGGGCCAACGTCCTGACTTTC.

By proportion, this clone is medium-sized (0.01 to 0.1%). This rearrangement joins TRBV28 to TRBJ2-7; no clear D. The germline gives CDR1 MDHEN, CDR2 SYDVKM. This CDR3 has 14 amino acids. With 3 bases removed from V and 2 bases from J, the gap between germline ends came to 11 bases. The CDR3 bases are TGTGCCAGCAGTTTCCCACACCCCACCTACGAGCAGTACTTC. Its translation: CASSFPHPTYEQYF.